The 30 T cell receptor beta chains presented below share a single source sample, sequenced in a study of PD-L1 blockade in urothelial cancer. Sequencing was performed with immunoSEQ multiplex PCR; in TCRdb, only in-frame clones are kept and a portion is missing. The table records about 80,000 clones, around 90% of them present only once. This sample comprised PBMCs, obtained around atezolizumab (anti-PD-L1) treatment. The source is an older woman with urothelial cancer.

Remarks on this clone: This sample also contains other DNA sequences that code for the same CDR3. The chain combines TRBV7-9 with TRBJ2-3, with 9 bases fitting TRBD2. Germline V gene lookup returns CDR1 SEHNR and CDR2 FQNEAQ (reference sequence). This CDR3 contains 15 residues. J was trimmed by 2 bases and V by 1 base; bases with no gene match: 1. CDR3 nucleotides: TGTGCCAGCAGCTTAGGACTAGCGGACACAGATACGCAGTATTTT. It yields the protein CASSLGLADTDTQYF. The full variable domain, with the rest looked up from reference TRBV7-9 and TRBJ2-3, is DTGVSQNPRHKITKRGQNVTFRCDPISEHNRLYWYRQTLGQGPEFLTYFQNEAQLEKSRLLSDRFSAERPKGSFSTLEIQRTEQGDSAMYLCASSLGLADTDTQYFGPGTRLTVL.

This chain links TRBV9 with TRBJ2-3; 15 nucleotides match TRBD2. In germline, CDR1 is SGDLS, CDR2 YYNGEE. The CDR3 runs 17 residues. With 3 bases clipped from V and 3 bases from J, the junction kept 5 bases outside the gene matches. DNA for the CDR3: TGTGCCAGCAGCGCAAGGACTAGCGGGGGGGGAACAGATACGCAGTATTTT. This encodes CASSARTSGGGTDTQYF. Using reference TRBV9 and TRBJ2-3 for the parts outside the CDR3, the full variable domain is DSGVTQTPKHLITATGQRVTLRCSPRSGDLSVYWYQQSLDQGLQFLIQYYNGEERAKGNILERFSAQQFPDLHSELNLSSLELGDSALYFCASSARTSGGGTDTQYFGPGTRLTVL.

The rearrangement links TRBV19 to TRBJ1-1, with D uncertain. Germline V lookup: CDR1 LNHDA, CDR2 SQIVND (reference sequence). Trimming pared 4 bases from V and 5 bases from J, leaving 17 bases between. The CDR3 spans 15 residues. CDR3 DNA sequence: TGTGCCAGTAGTACCTCCGGGTCCCTAAGGACTGAAGCTTTCTTT. It encodes CASSTSGSLRTEAFF.

The V gene is TRBV5-4, the J gene TRBJ2-1, with D maybe TRBD2 (6 bases). Germline assignment: CDR1 SGHNT and CDR2 YYREEE (reference sequence). The CDR3 extends over 14 amino acids. Deletions cut 0 bases from V and 8 bases from J, with 12 bases between. The CDR3 region is CASSLEAGEDEQFF. The CDR3 coding sequence is TGTGCCAGCAGCTTGGAGGCCGGGGAGGATGAGCAGTTCTTC. Supplemented by reference TRBV5-4 and TRBJ2-1, the full variable domain reads ETGVTQSPTHLIKTRGQQVTLRCSSQSGHNTVSWYQQALGQGPQFIFQYYREEENGRGNFPPRFSGLQFPNYSSELNVNALELDDSALYLCASSLEAGEDEQFFGPGTRLTVL.

This sequence joins TRBV27 and TRBJ2-1; TRBD1 aligns across 8 bases. Germline V gene data show CDR1 as MNHEY and CDR2 as SMNVEV (reference sequence). V shed 0 bases and J 15 bases; nucleotides not matched to a gene: 16. CDR3 length equals 16 residues. CDR3 in amino acids: CASSLSISPGQGGWFF. In DNA form, the CDR3 reads TGTGCCAGCAGTTTATCGATATCCCCCGGACAGGGCGGTTGGTTCTTC.

The V gene is TRBV5-1, the J gene TRBJ2-7; D remains ambiguous. The CDR3 has 13 amino acids. The V end lost 1 base, the J end lost 3 bases, and 8 bases lay between the germline ends. Per the germline V gene, CDR1 is SGHRS and CDR2 is YFSETQ. CDR3 in DNA: TGCGCCAGCAGCTTGAGCGTCCACTACGAGCAGTACTTC. This sequence encodes CASSLSVHYEQYF.

The sample holds one count of this clone. For the CDR3, the DNA is TGTGCCAGCAGCTTAGTTACAGTCTATGGCTACACCTTC. Its protein is CASSLVTVYGYTF. V usage is TRBV11-2 and J usage is TRBJ1-2, with unresolved D. Germline CDR1 and CDR2: SGHAT and FQNNGV. The CDR3 length is 13 residues. V was clipped by 1 base and J by 4 bases, with 7 bases between them.

The chain has TRBV9 and TRBJ2-7; a weak D match, TRBD2 (6 bases). V shed 4 bases and J shed 2 bases, with 16 bases lying between them. The CDR3 runs 15 residues. Germline V gives CDR1 SGDLS, CDR2 YYNGEE. The CDR3 region is CASSLGRDFTYEQYF. The DNA for the CDR3 is TGTGCCAGCAGCCTTGGTCGGGACTTTACCTACGAGCAGTACTTC. Full variable domain (outside the CDR3, taken from reference TRBV9 and TRBJ2-7): DSGVTQTPKHLITATGQRVTLRCSPRSGDLSVYWYQQSLDQGLQFLIQYYNGEERAKGNILERFSAQQFPDLHSELNLSSLELGDSALYFCASSLGRDFTYEQYFGPGTRLTVT.

This clone was seen a single time. The V call is TRBV9, the J call TRBJ1-1; TRBD1 matches at 7 bases. Trimming removed 5 bases from V and 4 bases from J; junction bases left unmatched: 11. This CDR3 has 15 residues. Looked up from germline, CDR1 is SGDLS and CDR2 is YYNGEE. The CDR3 coding sequence is TGTGCCAGCAGAGCTACAGGGGACTTTGGCACTGAAGCTTTCTTT. It codes for CASRATGDFGTEAFF.

This clone was observed a handful of times. This chain links TRBV10-2 with TRBJ2-7; D remains unclear. Germline-derived CDR1 and CDR2 are WSHSY and SAAADI. This CDR3 contains 13 residues. The V end lost 5 bases, the J end lost 3 bases, and 11 bases lay between the germline ends. The DNA of the CDR3 is TGCGCCAGCAGTTCCTTGACTGGCTACGAGCAGTACTTC. Its protein product is CASSSLTGYEQYF.

This chain uses TRBV6-4 with TRBJ2-1; no definite D call. V was pared by 6 bases and J by 7 bases, with 10 bases between. The length of the CDR3 is 12 residues. CDR1 is MRHNA, CDR2 SNTAGT, per germline. The CDR3 coding sequence is TGTGCCAGCAGAAACTCTTTGAATGAGCAGTTCTTC. Encoded protein: CASRNSLNEQFF.

The chain joins TRBV18 to TRBJ2-7, with TRBD1 matching 10 bases. The CDR3 is 14 residues long. In germline, CDR1 is KGHSH, CDR2 LQKENI. V shed 2 bases and J 2 bases; nucleotides not matched to a gene: 0. Written as DNA, the CDR3 is TGTGCCAGCTCACCAGGGACAGGGGCCTACGAGCAGTACTTC. Translation: CASSPGTGAYEQYF.

The chain couples TRBV7-2 to TRBJ2-2, with 11 bases aligning to TRBD2. The CDR3 covers 18 residues. V lost 0 bases and J lost 0; bases outside the gene matches: 3. Germline V gives CDR1 SGHTA, CDR2 FQGNSA. CDR3 in amino acids: CASSLASGRAANTGELFF. CDR3 coding DNA: TGTGCCAGCAGCTTAGCTAGCGGGAGGGCCGCGAACACCGGGGAGCTGTTTTTT.

This clone was counted once. The chain uses TRBV19 and TRBJ2-1; D possibly corresponds to TRBD2 (5 bases). Germline values: CDR1 LNHDA, CDR2 SQIVND (reference sequence). Trimming took off 3 bases at V and 0 bases at J, with 9 bases between the two ends. This CDR3 spans 15 amino acids. CDR3 protein: CASSMVAHSYNEQFF. CDR3 DNA sequence: TGTGCCAGTAGTATGGTAGCGCACTCCTACAATGAGCAGTTCTTC.

The chain links TRBV11-2 to TRBJ2-7; TRBD1 is a possible D gene (6 bases). Trimming took off 5 bases at V and 2 bases at J, with 13 bases between the two ends. Per the germline V gene, CDR1 is SGHAT and CDR2 is FQNNGV. The CDR3 loop spans 14 amino acids. The DNA for the CDR3 is TGTGCCAGCAGCCCCGCCAGGGGCCCCTACGAGCAGTACTTC. This sequence encodes CASSPARGPYEQYF. Combining the CDR3 with reference TRBV11-2 and TRBJ2-7 gives the whole variable domain EAGVAQSPRYKIIEKRQSVAFWCNPISGHATLYWYQQILGQGPKLLIQFQNNGVVDDSQLPKDRFSAERLKGVDSTLKIQPAKLEDSAVYLCASSPARGPYEQYFGPGTRLTVT.

This chain joins TRBV5-1 and TRBJ2-7; 7 nucleotides agree with TRBD1. The CDR3 extends over 15 amino acids. Trimming removed 4 bases from V and 2 bases from J; junction bases left unmatched: 9. Germline V CDR1 and CDR2: SGHRS, YFSETQ. The DNA of the CDR3 is TGCGCCAGCAGCACCACAGGGGCCCTAGCCTACGAGCAGTACTTC. Residues: CASSTTGALAYEQYF.

CDR3 in DNA: TGTGCCAGCAGCTTGGGTCTAGGGGGCGGCCAGGAGACCCAGTACTTC. Translated: CASSLGLGGGQETQYF. The chain links TRBV5-5 to TRBJ2-5; 7 bases are shared with TRBD1. V trimming: 0 bases; J trimming: 5 bases; junction bases outside the gene matches: 10. Germline values: CDR1 SGHKS, CDR2 YYEKEE (reference sequence). The length of the CDR3 is 16 residues.

Concerning this clone itself: Distinct nucleotide sequences in the sample also encode this CDR3. The V gene is TRBV5-1, the J gene TRBJ2-2; D is unclear. This CDR3 has 13 amino acids. V lost 0 bases and J lost 5, with 5 bases in between. The germline CDR1 and CDR2 sequences are SGHRS and YFSETQ. The CDR3 sequence is CASSLAVTGELFF. In nucleotides, the CDR3 is TGCGCCAGCAGCTTGGCCGTAACCGGGGAGCTGTTTTTT.

This chain links TRBV5-1 with TRBJ1-4, with 9 positions matching TRBD1. Germline V CDR1 and CDR2: SGHRS, YFSETQ. After removal of 0 bases from V and 4 bases from J, the junction contained 4 bases not matched to a gene. The CDR3 covers 16 residues. This chain's CDR3 is CASSLEGTGSNEKLFF. The CDR3 coding sequence is TGCGCCAGCAGCTTGGAGGGGACAGGGAGTAATGAAAAACTGTTTTTT.

V usage is TRBV5-1 and J usage is TRBJ2-5, with 9 bases identical to TRBD2. V gave up 7 bases and J gave up 5 bases; unmatched junction bases: 9. The CDR3 is 14 amino acids. Germline V gene sequence: CDR1 SGHRS, CDR2 YFSETQ. For the CDR3, the DNA is TGCGCCAGCGGCCTTAGCGGGGGAGTGGAGACCCAGTACTTC. It is translated as CASGLSGGVETQYF.

The V call is TRBV2, the J call TRBJ2-3; 9 nucleotides line up with TRBD2. This CDR3 comprises 16 residues. Unmatched junction bases numbered 8, after V lost 3 bases and J lost 4 bases. CDR1 SNHLY and CDR2 FYNNEI come from the germline V gene. CDR3 nucleotides: TGTGCCAGCAGTGAGTCTAGCGGGATTGAGGCAGATACGCAGTATTTT. It is translated as CASSESSGIEADTQYF.

The V gene is TRBV13, the J gene TRBJ1-1; TRBD1 matches 10 bases. Germline-derived CDR1 and CDR2 are PRHDT and FYEKMQ (reference sequence). The J segment lost 11 bases and the V segment lost 0 bases, leaving 6 bases of the junction unmatched. The CDR3 contains 14 residues. The CDR3 reads CASSLGRDRGSAFF. CDR3 nucleotides: TGTGCCAGCAGCTTAGGCCGGGACAGGGGATCGGCTTTCTTT.

The chain joins TRBV30 to TRBJ1-2, with TRBD1 identical over 8 bases. The CDR3 has 13 residues. CDR1 and CDR2 (germline): GTSNPN, SVGIG (reference sequence). The V segment lost 6 bases and the J segment 6 bases; nucleotides outside the gene matches: 9. The CDR3 DNA sequence: TGTGCCTGTTTGGGACAGGTGGTCAATGGCTACACCTTC. This encodes CACLGQVVNGYTF.

This clone was observed once. The V call is TRBV19, the J call TRBJ1-1, with D maybe TRBD1 (5 bases). The germline V gene encodes CDR1 LNHDA and CDR2 SQIVND (reference sequence). V was trimmed by 11 bases and J by 4 bases, leaving 17 bases between them. This CDR3 spans 13 amino acids. The CDR3, as DNA: TGTGCCGGGGGGAATAGCCTCGGCACTGAAGCTTTCTTT. Translated, it gives CAGGNSLGTEAFF.

The rearrangement joins TRBV7-9 to TRBJ2-7, with D perhaps TRBD1 (6 bases). V lost 2 bases and J lost 5, with 10 bases in between. This CDR3 is built from 13 residues. Per the germline V gene, CDR1 is SEHNR and CDR2 is FQNEAQ (reference sequence). Here the CDR3 DNA reads TGTGCCAGCAGCTTATCAGGGGACCACGAGCAGTACTTC. It encodes CASSLSGDHEQYF.

The V call is TRBV6-1, the J call TRBJ1-5, with 8 bases identical to TRBD1. Germline CDR1 MNHNS, CDR2 SASEGT. V lost 3 bases, J lost 6 bases, and 7 bases stayed unmatched. This CDR3 has 15 amino acids. CDR3 sequence (DNA): TGTGCCAGCAGTGATGAACAGGGGGACGGTCAGCCCCAGCATTTT. Protein: CASSDEQGDGQPQHF.

The V gene is TRBV5-4, the J gene TRBJ2-7, with D maybe TRBD2 (5 bases). The CDR3 loop spans 13 amino acids. V was trimmed by 2 bases and J by 3 bases, leaving 9 bases between them. The germline V gene has CDR1 SGHNT and CDR2 YYREEE (reference sequence). The CDR3 DNA sequence: TGTGCCAGCAGCTTTGGTCGGGACTACGAGCAGTACTTC. Protein product: CASSFGRDYEQYF.

CDR3 sequence reads: CASSPRLGGANVLTF. The CDR3, as DNA: TGTGCCAGCAGCCCGAGGCTAGGTGGGGCCAACGTCCTGACTTTC. The chain employs TRBV27 and TRBJ2-6; D not certain. CDR1 and CDR2 from the germline V gene are MNHEY and SMNVEV (reference sequence). CDR3 length: 15 residues. Trimming left V 6 bases short and J 3 bases short, with 12 bases between.

The rearrangement links TRBV5-1 to TRBJ1-2, with D unclear. V was pared by 4 bases and J by 7 bases, with 17 bases between. There are 14 residues in the CDR3. Germline CDR1 and CDR2: SGHRS and YFSETQ. This CDR3 reads CASSEMAGMGGYTF. The CDR3 DNA follows: TGCGCCAGCAGCGAGATGGCAGGAATGGGTGGCTACACCTTC. The entire variable domain, with the rest obtained from reference TRBV5-1 and TRBJ1-2, is as follows: KAGVTQTPRYLIKTRGQQVTLSCSPISGHRSVSWYQQTPGQGLQFLFEYFSETQRNKGNFPGRFSGRQFSNSRSEMNVSTLELGDSALYLCASSEMAGMGGYTFGSGTRLTVV.

The V and J genes are TRBV7-6 and TRBJ2-5, with 8 positions matching TRBD2. The length of the CDR3 is 15 residues. From germline, CDR1 is SGHVS and CDR2 FNYEAQ. V was pared by 2 bases and J by 1 base, with 3 bases of the junction left unmatched. The CDR3 protein is CASSLLTSGQETQYF. In DNA, the CDR3 is TGTGCCAGCAGCTTACTCACTAGCGGCCAAGAGACCCAGTACTTC.